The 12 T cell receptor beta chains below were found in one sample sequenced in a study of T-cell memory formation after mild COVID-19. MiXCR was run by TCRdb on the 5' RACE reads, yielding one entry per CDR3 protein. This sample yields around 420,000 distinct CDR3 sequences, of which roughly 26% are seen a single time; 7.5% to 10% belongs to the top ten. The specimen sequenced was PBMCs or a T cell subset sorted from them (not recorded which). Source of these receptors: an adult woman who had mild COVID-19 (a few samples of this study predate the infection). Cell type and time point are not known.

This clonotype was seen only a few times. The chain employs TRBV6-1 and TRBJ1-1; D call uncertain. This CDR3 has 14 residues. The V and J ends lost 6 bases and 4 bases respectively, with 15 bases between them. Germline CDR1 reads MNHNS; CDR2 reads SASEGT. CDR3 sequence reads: CASSYSGLGTEAFF. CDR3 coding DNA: TGTGCCAGCAGCTACAGTGGGTTGGGCACTGAAGCTTTCTTT.

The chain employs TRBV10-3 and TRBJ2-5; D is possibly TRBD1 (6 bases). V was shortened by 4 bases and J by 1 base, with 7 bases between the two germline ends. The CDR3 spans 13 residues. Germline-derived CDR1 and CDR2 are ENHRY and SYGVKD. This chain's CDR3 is CAISGTAQETQYF. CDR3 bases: TGTGCCATCAGTGGGACAGCCCAAGAGACCCAGTACTTC.

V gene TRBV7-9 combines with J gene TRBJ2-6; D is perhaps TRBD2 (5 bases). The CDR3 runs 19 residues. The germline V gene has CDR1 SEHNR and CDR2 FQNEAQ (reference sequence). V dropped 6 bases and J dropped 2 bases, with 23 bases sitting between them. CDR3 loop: CASSGVGNGNGAGANVLTF. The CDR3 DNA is TGTGCCAGCAGTGGCGTGGGGAATGGCAACGGGGCTGGGGCCAACGTCCTGACTTTC.

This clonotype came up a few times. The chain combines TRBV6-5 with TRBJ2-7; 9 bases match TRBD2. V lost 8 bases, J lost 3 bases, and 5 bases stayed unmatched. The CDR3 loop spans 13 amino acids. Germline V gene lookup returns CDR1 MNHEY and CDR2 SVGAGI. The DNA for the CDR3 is TGTGCCAGCCGGGTGACTAGCGGCTACGAGCAGTACTTC. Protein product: CASRVTSGYEQYF.

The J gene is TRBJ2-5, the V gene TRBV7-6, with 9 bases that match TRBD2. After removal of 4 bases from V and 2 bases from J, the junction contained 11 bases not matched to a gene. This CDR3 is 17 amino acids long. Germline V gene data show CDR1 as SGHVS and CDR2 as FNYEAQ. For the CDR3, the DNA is TGTGCCAGCAGCTCCGGGCCTGGGAGCGGGGGGCAAGAGACCCAGTACTTC. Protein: CASSSGPGSGGQETQYF.

The CDR3 region has the DNA TGTGCCAGCAGCTTAGGGGGGAGATCTAACGAGCAGTACTTC. It translates to CASSLGGRSNEQYF. This chain connects TRBV7-9 to TRBJ2-7; D could derive from TRBD1 or TRBD2 (5 bases each). V was pared by 1 base and J by 5 bases, with 12 bases between. The germline gives CDR1 SEHNR, CDR2 FQNEAQ (reference sequence). The CDR3 covers 14 residues. Looking up the rest from reference TRBV7-9 and TRBJ2-7 gives the full variable domain: DTGVSQNPRHKITKRGQNVTFRCDPISEHNRLYWYRQTLGQGPEFLTYFQNEAQLEKSRLLSDRFSAERPKGSFSTLEIQRTEQGDSAMYLCASSLGGRSNEQYFGPGTRLTVT.

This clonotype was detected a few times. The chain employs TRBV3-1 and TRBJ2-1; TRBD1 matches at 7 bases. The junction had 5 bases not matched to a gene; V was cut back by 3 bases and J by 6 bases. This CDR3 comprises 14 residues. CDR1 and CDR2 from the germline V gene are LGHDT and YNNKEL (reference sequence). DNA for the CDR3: TGTGCCAGCAGCCAGGCTGCAGGGGGCAATGAGCAGTTCTTC. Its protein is CASSQAAGGNEQFF.

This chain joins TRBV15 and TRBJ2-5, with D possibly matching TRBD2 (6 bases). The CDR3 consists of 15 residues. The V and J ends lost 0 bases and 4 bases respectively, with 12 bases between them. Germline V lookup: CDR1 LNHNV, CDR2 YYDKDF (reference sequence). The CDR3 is CATSRDSLAPETQYF. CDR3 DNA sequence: TGTGCCACCAGCAGAGATAGCCTAGCGCCAGAGACCCAGTACTTC.

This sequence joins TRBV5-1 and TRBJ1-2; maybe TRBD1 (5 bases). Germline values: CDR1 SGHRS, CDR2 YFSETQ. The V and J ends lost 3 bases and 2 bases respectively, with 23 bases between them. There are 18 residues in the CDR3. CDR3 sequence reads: CASSSTRQILLLNYGYTF. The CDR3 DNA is TGCGCCAGCAGCTCCACTCGACAGATACTCCTCTTAAACTATGGCTACACCTTC.

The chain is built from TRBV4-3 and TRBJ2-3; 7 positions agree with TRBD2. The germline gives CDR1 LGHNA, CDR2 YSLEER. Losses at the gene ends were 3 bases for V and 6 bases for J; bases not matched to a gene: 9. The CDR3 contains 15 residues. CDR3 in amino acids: CASSQSGTPSDTQYF. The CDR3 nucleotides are TGCGCCAGCAGCCAGAGCGGGACCCCTTCCGATACGCAGTATTTT.

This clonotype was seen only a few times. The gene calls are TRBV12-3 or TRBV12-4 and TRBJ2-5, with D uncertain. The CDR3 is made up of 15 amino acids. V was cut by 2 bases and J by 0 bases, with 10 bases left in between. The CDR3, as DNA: TGTGCCAGCAGTTTATCTGGGCCAGACCAAGAGACCCAGTACTTC. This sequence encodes CASSLSGPDQETQYF.

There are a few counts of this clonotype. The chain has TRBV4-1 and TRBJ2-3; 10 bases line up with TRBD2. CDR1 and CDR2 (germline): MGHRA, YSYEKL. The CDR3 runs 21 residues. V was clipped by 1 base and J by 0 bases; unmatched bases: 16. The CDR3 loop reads CASSQVDGLAGAQPSTDTQYF. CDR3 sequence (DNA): TGCGCCAGCAGCCAAGTTGACGGGCTAGCGGGGGCTCAGCCTAGCACAGATACGCAGTATTTT.